One sample yielded the 19 T cell receptor beta chains listed below, sequenced in a study of a mutant IDH1 vaccine in newly diagnosed glioma. These receptors lack a known antigen. Generated by immunoSEQ multiplex PCR, the TCRdb table keeps only in-frame clones and is missing some. The sample consists of about 46,000 clones, around 92% of them appearing once. Sample time point: week 35, safety follow-up. In every dose of vaccine, 300 ug of mutant IDH1 20-mer peptide was given alongside topical imiquimod. The sample in question was PBMCs, obtained from a glioma patient whose treatment included an IDH1 peptide vaccine. The receptors originated from a man aged 45-65 years with glioma.

The chain has TRBV27 and TRBJ2-3; D is ambiguous. This CDR3 comprises 14 residues. The germline gives CDR1 MNHEY, CDR2 SMNVEV (reference sequence). V lost 6 bases and J 5 bases, leaving 15 bases between the germline ends. As DNA, the CDR3 is TGTGCCAGCAGAACGACGCTTCTTAGAGATACGCAGTATTTT. It translates to CASRTTLLRDTQYF.

The chain joins TRBV18 to TRBJ2-5, with D uncertain. Germline assignment: CDR1 KGHSH and CDR2 LQKENI. V shed 3 bases and J shed 5 bases, with 10 bases lying between them. CDR3 length: 13 residues. CDR3 residues: CASSPSPPETQYF. DNA for the CDR3: TGTGCCAGCTCACCCAGCCCCCCCGAGACCCAGTACTTC.

This clone was seen only a few times. The chain links TRBV4-3 to TRBJ1-5; D remains unclear. This CDR3 contains 15 residues. V dropped 0 bases and J dropped 3 bases, with 9 bases sitting between them. The germline gives CDR1 LGHNA, CDR2 YSLEER. As DNA, the CDR3 is TGCGCCAGCAGCCAAGAAAGGCGGATCAATCAGCCCCAGCATTTT. Protein: CASSQERRINQPQHF.

CDR3 residues: CASSQDGPGNTGTEAFF. Written as DNA, the CDR3 is TGCGCCAGCAGCCAAGATGGTCCAGGGAATACAGGCACTGAAGCTTTCTTT. The gene calls are TRBV4-3 and TRBJ1-1; D might be TRBD1 (5 bases). Trimming cost V 0 bases and J 4 bases, with 18 bases left between them. The CDR3 consists of 17 residues. In germline, CDR1 is LGHNA, CDR2 YSLEER.

The V call is TRBV7-2, the J call TRBJ2-7; D unclear. V was trimmed by 4 bases and J by 2 bases, leaving 6 bases between them. This CDR3 is built from 12 residues. Germline V CDR1 and CDR2: SGHTA, FQGNSA. The CDR3 spells CASSSPAYEQYF. The CDR3 nucleotides read TGTGCCAGCAGCTCCCCGGCCTACGAGCAGTACTTC.

This chain connects TRBV10-1 to TRBJ2-7; D perhaps matches TRBD1 (5 bases). The V gene's germline CDR1 is WNHNN and CDR2 SYGVQD (reference sequence). V lost 0 bases and J lost 5, with 11 bases in between. CDR3 length equals 14 residues. The CDR3 region is CASSESGWGNEQYF. The CDR3 DNA is TGCGCCAGCAGTGAGTCGGGATGGGGCAACGAGCAGTACTTC.

The rearrangement joins TRBV4-1 to TRBJ1-3, with D uncertain. Germline values: CDR1 MGHRA, CDR2 YSYEKL. With 0 bases removed from V and 0 bases from J, the gap between germline ends came to 6 bases. This CDR3 is built from 15 residues. In nucleotides, the CDR3 is TGCGCCAGCAGCCAAGAGTTCCACTCTGGAAACACCATATATTTT. Amino acid sequence: CASSQEFHSGNTIYF.

The rearrangement links TRBV28 to TRBJ1-1; D gene ambiguous. This CDR3 region has 11 residues. Germline lookup yields CDR1 MDHEN and CDR2 SYDVKM. Trimming cost V 2 bases and J 8 bases, with 6 bases left between them. The CDR3 spells CASSLRFEAFF. The CDR3 DNA is TGTGCCAGCAGTTTACGGTTCGAAGCTTTCTTT. Combining the CDR3 with reference TRBV28 and TRBJ1-1 gives the whole variable domain DVKVTQSSRYLVKRTGEKVFLECVQDMDHENMFWYRQDPGLGLRLIYFSYDVKMKEKGDIPEGYSVSREKKERFSLILESASTNQTSMYLCASSLRFEAFFGQGTRLTVV.

The rearrangement links TRBV7-9 to TRBJ1-1; D gene ambiguous. The CDR3 is 15 amino acids. Germline loops: CDR1 SEHNR, CDR2 FQNEAQ (reference sequence). The germline V and J ends were trimmed by 0 bases and 1 base, with 9 bases remaining between them. CDR3 amino acids: CASSLAEGTNTEAFF. DNA of the CDR3: TGTGCCAGCAGCTTAGCGGAGGGAACGAACACTGAAGCTTTCTTT.

The chain uses TRBV7-2 and TRBJ2-7; D perhaps matches TRBD1 (5 bases). CDR3 size: 15 residues. Germline CDR1 reads SGHTA; CDR2 reads FQGNSA. V gave up 4 bases and J gave up 1 base, with 14 bases separating them. The CDR3 protein is CASSSTGSFSYEQYF. The CDR3 nucleotides read TGTGCCAGCAGCTCAACAGGATCCTTTTCCTACGAGCAGTACTTC.

This chain joins TRBV19 and TRBJ2-7; TRBD2 might be the D (6 bases). CDR3 size: 14 residues. With 6 bases removed from V and 0 bases from J, the gap between germline ends came to 12 bases. Germline values: CDR1 LNHDA, CDR2 SQIVND (reference sequence). CDR3 in amino acids: CASRKDGSSYEQYF. The CDR3, as DNA: TGTGCCAGTAGGAAGGACGGGAGCTCCTACGAGCAGTACTTC.

The rearrangement uses TRBV6-1 and TRBJ2-5; D might be TRBD2 (6 bases). Germline loops: CDR1 MNHNS, CDR2 SASEGT. Trimming pared 8 bases from V and 1 base from J, leaving 14 bases between. The CDR3 consists of 14 residues. The CDR3 region has the DNA TGTGCCAGCCAGAAGGGCGGGGCCCAAGAGACCCAGTACTTC. This translates into CASQKGGAQETQYF.

This chain connects TRBV5-6 to TRBJ1-3; a possible D gene is TRBD1 (5 bases). Germline CDR1 and CDR2: SGHDT and YYEEEE. This CDR3 comprises 14 residues. Trimming removed 1 base at V and 6 bases at J, with 11 bases between. CDR3 region: CASSLQEDINTIYF. In DNA, the CDR3 is TGTGCCAGCAGCTTGCAGGAGGACATAAACACCATATATTTT.

The rearrangement links TRBV10-2 to TRBJ1-1, with 9 nucleotides matching TRBD1. The CDR3 totals 15 residues. The germline V gene encodes CDR1 WSHSY and CDR2 SAAADI. The J segment lost 3 bases and the V segment lost 4 bases, leaving 6 bases of the junction unmatched. The DNA of the CDR3 is TGCGCCAGCAGTGCCGGACAGGGGAGGTACACTGAAGCTTTCTTT. It specifies CASSAGQGRYTEAFF.

The V call is TRBV6-5, the J call TRBJ2-1, with D perhaps TRBD2 (5 bases). This CDR3 is 15 amino acids long. V was pared by 0 bases and J by 2 bases, with 8 bases between. The V gene's germline CDR1 is MNHEY and CDR2 SVGAGI. CDR3 loop: CASSYSSGTYNEQFF. In DNA, the CDR3 is TGTGCCAGCAGTTACTCTTCGGGGACCTACAATGAGCAGTTCTTC.

V is TRBV4-1 and J is TRBJ2-7; maybe TRBD2 (6 bases). The V gene's germline CDR1 is MGHRA and CDR2 YSYEKL. V shed 3 bases and J shed 1 base, with 13 bases lying between them. This CDR3 has 15 amino acids. This CDR3 reads CASSQGAGGSYEQYF. CDR3 sequence (DNA): TGCGCCAGCAGCCAGGGAGCGGGTGGATCCTACGAGCAGTACTTC.

The chain uses TRBV9 and TRBJ1-2; D is unresolved. Trimming removed 4 bases from V and 4 bases from J, with 14 bases in between. The V gene's germline CDR1 is SGDLS and CDR2 YYNGEE. The CDR3 loop spans 14 amino acids. In nucleotides, the CDR3 is TGTGCCAGCAGCCCGGACGGCCTTGGCTATGGCTACACCTTC. Amino acids: CASSPDGLGYGYTF.

The V and J genes are TRBV9 and TRBJ1-1; D perhaps matches TRBD1 (6 bases). The germline V and J ends were trimmed by 2 bases and 1 base, with 12 bases remaining between them. The V gene's germline CDR1 is SGDLS and CDR2 YYNGEE. The CDR3 consists of 15 residues. The CDR3 sequence is CASSVDRGANTEAFF. The CDR3 DNA reads TGTGCCAGCAGCGTGGATCGGGGGGCGAACACTGAAGCTTTCTTT.

A single count supports this clone. The chain links TRBV19 to TRBJ1-5; the D gene is possibly TRBD1 (5 bases). The CDR3 totals 12 residues. Trimming left V 5 bases short and J 7 bases short, with 9 bases between. From germline, CDR1 is LNHDA and CDR2 SQIVND (reference sequence). This CDR3 reads CASSLRQQPQHF. The CDR3 region has the DNA TGTGCCAGTAGTCTTAGACAGCAGCCCCAGCATTTT.